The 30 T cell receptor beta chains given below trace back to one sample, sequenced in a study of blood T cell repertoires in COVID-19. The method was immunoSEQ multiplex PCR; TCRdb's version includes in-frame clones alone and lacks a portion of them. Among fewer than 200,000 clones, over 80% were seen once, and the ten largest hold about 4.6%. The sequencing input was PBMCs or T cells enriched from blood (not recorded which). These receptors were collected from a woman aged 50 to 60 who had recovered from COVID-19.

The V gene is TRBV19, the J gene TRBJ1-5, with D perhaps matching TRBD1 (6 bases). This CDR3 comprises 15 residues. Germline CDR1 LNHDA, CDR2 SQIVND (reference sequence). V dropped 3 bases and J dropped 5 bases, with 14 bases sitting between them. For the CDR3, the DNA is TGTGCCAGTAGTATTTTAGGGGGATCAGATCAGCCCCAGCATTTT. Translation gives CASSILGGSDQPQHF.

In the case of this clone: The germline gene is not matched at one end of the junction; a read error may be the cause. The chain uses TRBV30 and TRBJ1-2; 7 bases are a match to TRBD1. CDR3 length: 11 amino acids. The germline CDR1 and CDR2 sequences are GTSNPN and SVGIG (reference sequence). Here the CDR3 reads CAWTGTAGYTF. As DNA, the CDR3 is TGCGCCTGGACCGGGACAGCTGGCTACACCTTC.

The CDR3 sequence is CASSLGLAVTDTQYF. The CDR3 DNA is TGTGCCAGCAGCTTGGGGCTAGCGGTAACAGATACGCAGTATTTT. The chain has TRBV5-4 and TRBJ2-3; 7 positions match TRBD2. The CDR3 length is 15 residues. The ends lost 0 bases at V and 3 bases at J; junction bases unmatched: 4. Germline loops: CDR1 SGHNT, CDR2 YYREEE (reference sequence).

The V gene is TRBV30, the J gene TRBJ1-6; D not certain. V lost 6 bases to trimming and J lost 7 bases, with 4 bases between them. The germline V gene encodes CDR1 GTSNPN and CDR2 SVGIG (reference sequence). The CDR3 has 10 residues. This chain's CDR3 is CACSNSPLHF. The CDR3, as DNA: TGTGCCTGCTCGAATTCACCCCTCCACTTT.

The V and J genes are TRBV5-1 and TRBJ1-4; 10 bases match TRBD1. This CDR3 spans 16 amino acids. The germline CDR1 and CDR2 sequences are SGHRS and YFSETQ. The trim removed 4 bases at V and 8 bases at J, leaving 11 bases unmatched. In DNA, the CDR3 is TGCGCCAGCAGCGCCCAAAAGACAGGGGGCCAAGAAAAACTGTTTTTT. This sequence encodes CASSAQKTGGQEKLFF.

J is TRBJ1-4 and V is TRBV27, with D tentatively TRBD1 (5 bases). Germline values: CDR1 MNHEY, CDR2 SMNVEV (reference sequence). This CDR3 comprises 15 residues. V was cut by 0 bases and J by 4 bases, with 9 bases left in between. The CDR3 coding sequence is TGTGCCAGCAGTTTATCCGGGGGGGATAATGAAAAACTGTTTTTT. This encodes CASSLSGGDNEKLFF.

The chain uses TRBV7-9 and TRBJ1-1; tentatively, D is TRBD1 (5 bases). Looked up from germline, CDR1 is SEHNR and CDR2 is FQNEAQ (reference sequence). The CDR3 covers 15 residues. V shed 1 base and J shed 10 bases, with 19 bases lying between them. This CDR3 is CASSLDLYGREGAFF. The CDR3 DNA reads TGTGCCAGCAGCTTAGATCTTTATGGCAGGGAGGGAGCTTTCTTT.

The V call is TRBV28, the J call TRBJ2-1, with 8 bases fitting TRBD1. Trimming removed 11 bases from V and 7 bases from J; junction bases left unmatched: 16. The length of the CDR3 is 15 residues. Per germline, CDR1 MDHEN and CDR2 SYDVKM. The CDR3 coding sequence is TGTGCCGCAACCCTGGGAACAGGGGGAGGTAATGAGCAGTTCTTC. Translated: CAATLGTGGGNEQFF.

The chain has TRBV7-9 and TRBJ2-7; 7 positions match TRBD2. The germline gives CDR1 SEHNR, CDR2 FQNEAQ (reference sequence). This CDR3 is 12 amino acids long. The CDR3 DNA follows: TGTGCCAGCAGCTTATCGGGGCGACTAGCCCACGTC. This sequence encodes CASSLSGRLAHV.

CDR3 coding DNA: TGCGCCAGCAGCTTGGTCGCAGGAGGGACTGAAGCTTTCTTT. Its translation is CASSLVAGGTEAFF. V usage is TRBV5-1 and J usage is TRBJ1-1; D unresolved. Germline V gene data show CDR1 as SGHRS and CDR2 as YFSETQ. The CDR3 has 14 amino acids. V was shortened by 0 bases and J by 5 bases, with 11 bases between the two germline ends.

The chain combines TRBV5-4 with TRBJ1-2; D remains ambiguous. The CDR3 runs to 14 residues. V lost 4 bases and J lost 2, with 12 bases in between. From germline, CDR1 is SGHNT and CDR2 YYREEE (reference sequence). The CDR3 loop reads CASSHHAGNYGYTF. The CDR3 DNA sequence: TGTGCCAGCAGCCACCATGCGGGGAACTATGGCTACACCTTC.

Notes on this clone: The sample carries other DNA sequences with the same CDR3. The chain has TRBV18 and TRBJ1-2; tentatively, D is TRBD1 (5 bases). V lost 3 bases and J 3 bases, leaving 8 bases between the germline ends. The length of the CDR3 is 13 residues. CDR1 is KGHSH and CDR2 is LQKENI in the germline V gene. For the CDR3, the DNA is TGTGCCAGCTCACCTGACAGAGACTATGGCTACACCTTC. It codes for CASSPDRDYGYTF.

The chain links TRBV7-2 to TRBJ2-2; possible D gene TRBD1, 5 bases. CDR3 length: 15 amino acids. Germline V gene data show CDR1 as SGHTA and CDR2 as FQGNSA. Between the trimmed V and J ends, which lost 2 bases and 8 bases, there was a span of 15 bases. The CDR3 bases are TGTGCCAGCAGCTTATTCGACACAGGATTTGGGGAGCTGTTTTTT. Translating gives CASSLFDTGFGELFF.

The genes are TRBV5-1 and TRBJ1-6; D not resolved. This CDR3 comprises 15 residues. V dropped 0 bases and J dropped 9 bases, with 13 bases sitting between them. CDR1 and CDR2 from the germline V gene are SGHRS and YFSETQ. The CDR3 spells CASSLATTGVSPLHF. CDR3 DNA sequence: TGCGCCAGCAGCTTGGCGACCACCGGGGTTTCACCCCTCCACTTT.

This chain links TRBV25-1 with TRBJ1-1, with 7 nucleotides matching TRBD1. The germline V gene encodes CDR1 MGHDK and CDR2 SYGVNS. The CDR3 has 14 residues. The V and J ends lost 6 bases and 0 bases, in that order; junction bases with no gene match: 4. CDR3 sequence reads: CASSTGALNTEAFF. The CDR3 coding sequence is TGTGCCAGCAGCACAGGGGCACTGAACACTGAAGCTTTCTTT. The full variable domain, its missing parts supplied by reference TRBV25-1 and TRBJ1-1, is EADIYQTPRYLVIGTGKKITLECSQTMGHDKMYWYQQDPGMELHLIHYSYGVNSTEKGDLSSESTVSRIRTEHFPLTLESARPSHTSQYLCASSTGALNTEAFFGQGTRLTVV.

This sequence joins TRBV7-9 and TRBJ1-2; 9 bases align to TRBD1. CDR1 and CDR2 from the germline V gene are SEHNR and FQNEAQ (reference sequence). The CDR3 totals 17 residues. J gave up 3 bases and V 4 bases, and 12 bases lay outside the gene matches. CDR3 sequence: CASSYNNPGQGDYGYTF. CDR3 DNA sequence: TGTGCCAGCAGCTACAACAACCCGGGACAGGGAGACTATGGCTACACCTTC.

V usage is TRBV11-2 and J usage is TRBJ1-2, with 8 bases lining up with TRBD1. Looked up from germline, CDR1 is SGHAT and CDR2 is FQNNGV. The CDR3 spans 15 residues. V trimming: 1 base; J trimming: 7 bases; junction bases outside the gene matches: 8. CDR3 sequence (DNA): TGTGCCAGCAGCTTAGTTGTCAGGGGGCGGGGTGGCTACACCTTC. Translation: CASSLVVRGRGGYTF.

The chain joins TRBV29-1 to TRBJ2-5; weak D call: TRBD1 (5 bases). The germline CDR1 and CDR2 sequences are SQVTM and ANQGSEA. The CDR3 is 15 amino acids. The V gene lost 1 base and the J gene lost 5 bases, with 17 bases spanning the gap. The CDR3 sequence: CSVEAAPGPPETQYF. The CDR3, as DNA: TGCAGCGTTGAAGCGGCCCCAGGGCCCCCCGAGACCCAGTACTTC. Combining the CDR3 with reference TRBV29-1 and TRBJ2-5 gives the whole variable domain SAVISQKPSRDICQRGTSLTIQCQVDSQVTMMFWYRQQPGQSLTLIATANQGSEATYESGFVIDKFPISRPNLTFSTLTVSNMSPEDSSIYLCSVEAAPGPPETQYFGPGTRLLVL.

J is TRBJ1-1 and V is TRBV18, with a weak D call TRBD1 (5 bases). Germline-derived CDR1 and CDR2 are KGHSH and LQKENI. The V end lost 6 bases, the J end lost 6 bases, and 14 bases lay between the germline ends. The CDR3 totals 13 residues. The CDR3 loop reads CASSRRDSSEAFF. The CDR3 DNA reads TGTGCCAGCTCCCGGAGGGACTCATCTGAAGCTTTCTTT. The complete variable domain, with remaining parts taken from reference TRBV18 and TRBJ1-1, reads NAGVMQNPRHLVRRRGQEARLRCSPMKGHSHVYWYRQLPEEGLKFMVYLQKENIIDESGMPKERFSAEFPKEGPSILRIQQVVRGDSAAYFCASSRRDSSEAFFGQGTRLTVV.

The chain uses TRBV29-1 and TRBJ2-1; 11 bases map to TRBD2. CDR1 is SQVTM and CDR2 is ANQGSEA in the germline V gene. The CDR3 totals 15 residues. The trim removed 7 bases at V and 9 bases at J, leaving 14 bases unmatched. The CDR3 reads CSASVPTSGRSEQFF. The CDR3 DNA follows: TGCAGCGCCTCGGTCCCCACTAGCGGGAGATCTGAGCAGTTCTTC.

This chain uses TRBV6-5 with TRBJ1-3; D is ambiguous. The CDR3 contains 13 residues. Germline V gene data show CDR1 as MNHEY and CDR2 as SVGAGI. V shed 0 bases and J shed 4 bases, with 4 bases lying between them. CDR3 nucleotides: TGTGCCAGCAGTTACTCTCGGGGAAACACCATATATTTT. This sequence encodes CASSYSRGNTIYF.

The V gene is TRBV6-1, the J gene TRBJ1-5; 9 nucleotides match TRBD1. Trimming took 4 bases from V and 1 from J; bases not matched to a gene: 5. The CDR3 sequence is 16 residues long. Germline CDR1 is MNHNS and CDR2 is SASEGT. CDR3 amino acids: CASSGGQGSSNQPQHF. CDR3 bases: TGTGCCAGCAGTGGGGGACAGGGTTCCAGCAATCAGCCCCAGCATTTT.

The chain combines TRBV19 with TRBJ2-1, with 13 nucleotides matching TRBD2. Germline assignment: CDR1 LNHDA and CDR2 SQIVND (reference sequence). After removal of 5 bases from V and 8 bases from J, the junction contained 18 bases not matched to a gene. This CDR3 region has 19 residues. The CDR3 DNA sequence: TGTGCCAGTAGTGGCCCGAAACTAGCGGGAGGGCCGGGGGTTGATGAGCAGTTCTTC. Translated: CASSGPKLAGGPGVDEQFF.

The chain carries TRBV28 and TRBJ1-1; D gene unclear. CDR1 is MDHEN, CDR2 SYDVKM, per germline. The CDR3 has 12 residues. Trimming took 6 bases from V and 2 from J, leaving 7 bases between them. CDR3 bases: TGTGCCAGCAGGGTACTTAACACTGAAGCTTTCTTT. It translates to CASRVLNTEAFF.

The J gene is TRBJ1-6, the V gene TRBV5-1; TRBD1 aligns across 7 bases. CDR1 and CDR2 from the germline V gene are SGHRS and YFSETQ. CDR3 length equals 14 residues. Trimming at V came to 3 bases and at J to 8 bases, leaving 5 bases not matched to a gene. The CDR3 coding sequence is TGCGCCAGCAGCTGGGACAGCTCCGATTCACCCCTCCACTTT. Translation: CASSWDSSDSPLHF.

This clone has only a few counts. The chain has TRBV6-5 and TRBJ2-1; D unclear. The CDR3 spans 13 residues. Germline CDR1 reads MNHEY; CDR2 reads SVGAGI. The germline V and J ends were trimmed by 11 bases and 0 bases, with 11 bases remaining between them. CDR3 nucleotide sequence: TGTGCCCACAGTATTGGCTCCTACAATGAGCAGTTCTTC. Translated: CAHSIGSYNEQFF.

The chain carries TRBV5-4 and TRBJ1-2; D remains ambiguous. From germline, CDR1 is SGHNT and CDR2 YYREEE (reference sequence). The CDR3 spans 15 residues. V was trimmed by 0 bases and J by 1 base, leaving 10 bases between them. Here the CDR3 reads CASSLEQIYNYGYTF. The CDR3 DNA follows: TGTGCCAGCAGCTTGGAACAGATTTATAACTATGGCTACACCTTC. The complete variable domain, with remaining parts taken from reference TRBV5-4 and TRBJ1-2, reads ETGVTQSPTHLIKTRGQQVTLRCSSQSGHNTVSWYQQALGQGPQFIFQYYREEENGRGNFPPRFSGLQFPNYSSELNVNALELDDSALYLCASSLEQIYNYGYTFGSGTRLTVV.

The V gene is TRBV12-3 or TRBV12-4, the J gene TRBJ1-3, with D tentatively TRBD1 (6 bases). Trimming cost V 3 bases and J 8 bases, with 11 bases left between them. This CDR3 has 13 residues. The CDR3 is CASSLSRGDTIYF. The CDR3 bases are TGTGCCAGCAGTTTGAGCAGGGGAGACACCATATATTTT.

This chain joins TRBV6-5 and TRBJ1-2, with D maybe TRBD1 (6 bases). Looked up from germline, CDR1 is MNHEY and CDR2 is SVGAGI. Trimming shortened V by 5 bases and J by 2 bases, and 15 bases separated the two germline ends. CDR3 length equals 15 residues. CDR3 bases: TGTGCCAGCAGTCGGTTCCTACAGGGAAACTATGGCTACACCTTC. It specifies CASSRFLQGNYGYTF.

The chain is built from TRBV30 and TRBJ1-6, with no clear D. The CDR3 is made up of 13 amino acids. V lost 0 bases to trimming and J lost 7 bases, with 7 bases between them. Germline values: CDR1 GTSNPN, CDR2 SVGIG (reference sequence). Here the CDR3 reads CAWSVQSNSPLHF. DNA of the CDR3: TGTGCCTGGAGTGTACAGTCAAATTCACCCCTCCACTTT.